The rows below give T cell receptor beta chains drawn from one sample of a study of CD8 T cells in Susac syndrome. TCRdb reprocessed the immunoSEQ multiplex PCR reads via MiXCR and lists one record per CDR3 protein. The sample yields approximately 76,000 distinct CDR3 sequences, 85% to 95% seen once. Sample: CD8+ T cells from PBMCs. The receptors derive from a human donor with multiple sclerosis. Each CDR3 is given with its conserved first and last residue. The D gene is left open where the match is weak. Part of the rows lack a size; the others show once, few, many or a class for expanded clones.

TRBV5-1	-	16	TRBJ2-7	TRBD2	TGCGCCAGCAGCTCTGCCCCGACTAGCGGGGGGGACGAGCAGTACTTC	CASSSAPTSGGDEQYF
TRBV13	-	12	TRBJ2-7	-	TGTGCCAGCAGCCCATGGGGAGACGAGCAGTACTTC	CASSPWGDEQYF
TRBV29-1	-	13	TRBJ2-3	-	TGCAGCGTTGGGACAGTCACCGGAGATACGCAGTATTTT	CSVGTVTGDTQYF
TRBV5-1	once	13	TRBJ2-7	-	TGCGCCAGCAGCTTGTCTAACTCCTACGAGCAGTACTTC	CASSLSNSYEQYF
TRBV19	-	15	TRBJ2-4	-	TGTGCCAGTAGTATAGCCCAGCGCACCAAAAACATTCAGTACTTC	CASSIAQRTKNIQYF
TRBV11-2	-	16	TRBJ2-7	-	TGTGCCAGCAGCTTAGTTCACGGCACCGGATCCTACGAGCAGTACTTC	CASSLVHGTGSYEQYF
TRBV7-9	-	12	TRBJ2-1	-	TGTGCCAGCAGCCCCCGAGTCGATGAGCAGTTCTTC	CASSPRVDEQFF
TRBV19	-	15	TRBJ1-5	-	TGTGCCAGTATCCGGGGGCAGGGGCTCAATCAGCCCCAGCATTTT	CASIRGQGLNQPQHF
TRBV3-1	-	15	TRBJ2-1	TRBD2	TGTGCCAGCAGCCCACAAGCGGGGGCCTCCAATGAGCAGTTCTTC	CASSPQAGASNEQFF
TRBV5-4	-	12	TRBJ1-6	-	TGTGCCAGCAGCTTGGAGAATTCACCCCTCCACTTT	CASSLENSPLHF
TRBV7-8	-	14	TRBJ1-5	-	TGTGCCAGCAGCTTAGATTGGGTCCGGCAGCCCCAGCATTTT	CASSLDWVRQPQHF
TRBV28	-	14	TRBJ2-5	TRBD1	TGTGCCAGCACCCAGCAGGGGGTCCCAGAGACCCAGTACTTC	CASTQQGVPETQYF
TRBV27	-	13	TRBJ1-2	-	TGTGCCAGCAGCTCAACAGGGCGTGGCGGCTACACCTTC	CASSSTGRGGYTF
TRBV3-1	-	16	TRBJ1-1	-	TGTGCCAGCAGCCATAGCGGACACTCTCGGAACACTGAAGCTTTCTTT	CASSHSGHSRNTEAFF
TRBV7-9	once	13	TRBJ2-3	-	TGTGCCAGCAGCCGACTGCACACAGATACGCAGTATTTT	CASSRLHTDTQYF
TRBV9	-	13	TRBJ1-5	-	TGTGCCAGCAGCGGAGAGGCGGGTCAGCCCCAGCATTTT	CASSGEAGQPQHF
TRBV12-3/TRBV12-4	-	13	TRBJ1-1	-	TGTGCCAGCAGTCCCAGGGAGGGGACTGAAGCTTTCTTT	CASSPREGTEAFF
TRBV29-1	-	14	TRBJ1-4	-	TGCAGCGTTGATTTGGGCAGACCTAATGAAAAACTGTTTTTT	CSVDLGRPNEKLFF
TRBV4-3	-	16	TRBJ1-2	-	TGCGCCAGCAGCCAAGATCAGGCCCCGGATCCCTATGGCTACACCTTC	CASSQDQAPDPYGYTF
TRBV3-1	-	14	TRBJ1-2	TRBD1	TGTGCCAGCAGCCAAGAAGGGGGCGGCTATGGCTACACCTTC	CASSQEGGGYGYTF
TRBV5-1	-	17	TRBJ1-3	-	TGCGCCAGCAGCTTGGACCCAGGGGTACAGGGTGGAAACACCATATATTTT	CASSLDPGVQGGNTIYF
TRBV30	-	15	TRBJ1-5	-	TGTGCCTGGAGTTACAGGGACGGGGGCAATCAGCCCCAGCATTTT	CAWSYRDGGNQPQHF
TRBV29-1	-	12	TRBJ1-1	-	TGCAGCGTTGAGTTCCGGGACTTCGAAGCTTTCTTT	CSVEFRDFEAFF
TRBV6-2/TRBV6-3	-	14	TRBJ2-5	-	TGTGCCAGCAGCCCCCGACGGAACCAAGAGACCCAGTACTTC	CASSPRRNQETQYF
TRBV4-3	-	15	TRBJ1-5	-	TGCGCCAGCAGCCAAGAACAGTTTAGCAATCAGCCCCAGCATTTT	CASSQEQFSNQPQHF
TRBV6-1	once	10	TRBJ2-7	TRBD1	TGTGCCAGCAACAGGGGCGAGCAGTACTTC	CASNRGEQYF
TRBV4-1	-	17	TRBJ1-6	-	TGCGCCAGCAGCCAAGAACAGGCAAGCTCCTATAATTCACCCCTCCACTTT	CASSQEQASSYNSPLHF
TRBV14	-	16	TRBJ2-5	-	TGTGCCAGCAGCCAAGAAGGCGCGGACCCAGGGGAGACCCAGTACTTC	CASSQEGADPGETQYF
TRBV19	-	14	TRBJ2-2	-	TGTGCCAGTAGTGGAGAAGGGAAAGGCGGGGAGCTGTTTTTT	CASSGEGKGGELFF
TRBV5-1	-	12	TRBJ1-1	TRBD1	TGCGCCAGCGGACAGGGGAGCACTGAAGCTTTCTTT	CASGQGSTEAFF
TRBV7-9	-	12	TRBJ2-1	-	TGTGCCAGCTCCCCACCATGGGGTGAGCAGTTCTTC	CASSPPWGEQFF
TRBV30	-	13	TRBJ1-1	-	TGTGCCTGGAGTCTGGACAAGAACACTGAAGCTTTCTTT	CAWSLDKNTEAFF
TRBV28	-	13	TRBJ1-1	-	TGTGCCAGCAGTTTTAGATTGGCGGGTGAAGCTTTCTTT	CASSFRLAGEAFF
TRBV12-3/TRBV12-4	-	13	TRBJ2-7	-	TGTGCCAGCAGTTCAGCACTAGCCTACGAGCAGTACTTC	CASSSALAYEQYF
TRBV3-1	once	14	TRBJ1-4	-	TGTGCCAGCAGCCACCGACCGACAGCTGAAAAACTGTTTTTT	CASSHRPTAEKLFF
TRBV3-1	-	17	TRBJ2-7	TRBD2	TGTGCCAGCAGCCAAAGACCCTTGGCTAGCGGGTACTACGAGCAGTACTTC	CASSQRPLASGYYEQYF
TRBV7-2	-	15	TRBJ2-5	-	TGTGCCAGCAGCTTACGAGTGACAGTTTACGAGACCCAGTACTTC	CASSLRVTVYETQYF
TRBV5-4	-	15	TRBJ2-7	-	TGTGCCAGCAGCCGCTGGGGGGGGCCCTTCTACGAGCAGTACTTC	CASSRWGGPFYEQYF
TRBV29-1	-	14	TRBJ2-7	TRBD2	TGCAGCGTAAGCGGGACTAGTTTTTCCTACGAGCAGTACTTC	CSVSGTSFSYEQYF
TRBV18	once	14	TRBJ1-5	-	TGTGCCAGCTCACCGGAAGGTTTCCATCAGCCCCAGCATTTT	CASSPEGFHQPQHF
TRBV7-9	-	14	TRBJ2-7	TRBD2	TGTGCCAGCAGCCGTGTAGCGGGAGTAAACGAGCAGTACTTC	CASSRVAGVNEQYF
TRBV19	-	13	TRBJ2-7	TRBD1	TGTGCCAGTAGCCACGCAGGGGGCTACGAGCAGTACTTC	CASSHAGGYEQYF
TRBV6-5	-	14	TRBJ2-5	TRBD2	TGTGCCAGCAGTGCGGGGGTGGGGGGGGAGACCCAGTACTTC	CASSAGVGGETQYF
TRBV5-1	-	15	TRBJ2-3	TRBD1	TGCGCCAGCAGCTTTACAGGGGGCGAAGCAGATACGCAGTATTTT	CASSFTGGEADTQYF